Sequencing of this T cell receptor beta chain was carried out in a study of blood T cell repertoires in COVID-19 (dated by TCRdb to the early 2020s). For the study in its entirety: Samples covering the acute and convalescent phases of COVID-19 were provided by collaborators in the United States, Italy and Spain. The prospective study material was composed of cDNA or gDNA derived from T cells, B-cell-depleted T cells, or PBMCs. Deeply sampled blood TCRbeta repertoires from subjects exposed to, actively infected with, or recovered from COVID-19 were included in the dataset. A freely available public database, intended as a resource for researchers studying the immune response to SARS-CoV-2, is where the repertoires were released. Samples were obtained from the ongoing ImmuneRACE study (first 160 participants) and from some 1,200 subjects provided by 6 global collaborators. The sample metadata nearly always contained a de-identified subject ID, COVID-19 status, age in years and sex. Where available, HLA class I and class II types were obtained from metadata supplied by the sample provider rather than from assay-based typing. Beyond this particular receptor, the publication reports: Clinical and demographic metadata were provided uncurated, with the amount varying by source and participant.

On this clone itself: The antigen it recognizes is unknown. The record has no base qualities; no much larger clone is one base away.

TCRbeta CDR3 regions were amplified from genomic DNA using the immunoSEQ Assay, a bias-controlled multiplex PCR. For the original study's pipeline: Nucleated cell counts per sample were estimated from amplification of reference gene primers within the assay. To quantify the absolute abundance of each unique TCRbeta CDR3 rearrangement, sequence reads were collapsed and filtered. For each sample, productive Simpson clonality was calculated by taking the square root of Simpson's diversity index across productive rearrangements. Entries here come from immuneACCESS through TCRdb and include only in-frame sequences with V and J called. Some clones fail to appear in such tables; in the studies checked, an unresolved V gene covers under half of the shortfall, and the cause of the remainder is unknown. Clone size and the V and J calls come from that table; the DNA yielded D and trimming. This sample gives about 230,000 clones in total; over 70% of them show up just once. In total, the top ten clones hold 5% to 6% of the sample.

The collaborating institutions used their own protocols to collect whole blood in K2EDTA tubes. For TCRbeta analysis, collaborators shipped samples as frozen whole blood, isolated PBMCs, or DNA extracted from either of those sample types. Reading from cysteine to phenylalanine, the CDR3 counts 16 amino acids. The retained sequence is limited to the CDR3, 48 bases, with the frame set at the first base. The germline V gene specifies SGDLS as CDR1 and YYNGEE as CDR2. V and J lose 0 bases and 0 bases, and a span of 7 bases separates them. The chain employs TRBV9 and TRBJ1-6, with TRBD1 perhaps the D gene, on 5 matching bases. The specimen was peripheral blood. The TCR sequence derives from an elderly man with acute or convalescent COVID-19. The CDR3 has the sequence CASSVDTGSYNSPLHF. The DNA reads as follows: TGTGCCAGCAGCGTAGATACAGGCTCCTATAATTCACCCCTCCACTTT.